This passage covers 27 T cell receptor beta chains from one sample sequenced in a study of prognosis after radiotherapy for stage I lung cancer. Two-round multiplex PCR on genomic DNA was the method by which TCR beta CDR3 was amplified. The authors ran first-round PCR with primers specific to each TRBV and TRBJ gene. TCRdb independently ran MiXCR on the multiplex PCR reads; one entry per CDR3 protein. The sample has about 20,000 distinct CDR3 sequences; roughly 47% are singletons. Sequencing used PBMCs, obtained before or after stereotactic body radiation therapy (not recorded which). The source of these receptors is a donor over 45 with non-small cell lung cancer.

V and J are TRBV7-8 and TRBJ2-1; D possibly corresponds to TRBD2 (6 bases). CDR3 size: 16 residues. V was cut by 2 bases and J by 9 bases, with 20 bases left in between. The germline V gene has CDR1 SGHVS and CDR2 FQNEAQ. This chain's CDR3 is CASSLIVGGPDGEQFF. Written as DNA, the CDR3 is TGTGCCAGCAGCTTAATTGTGGGGGGTCCCGATGGTGAGCAGTTCTTC.

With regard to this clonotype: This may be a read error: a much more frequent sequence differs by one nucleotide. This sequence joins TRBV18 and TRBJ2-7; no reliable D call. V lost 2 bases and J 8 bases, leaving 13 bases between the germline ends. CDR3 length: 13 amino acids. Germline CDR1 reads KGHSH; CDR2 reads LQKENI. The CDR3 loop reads CASSPGEMYKQYF. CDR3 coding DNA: TGTGCCAGCTCACCAGGAGAAATGTACAAGCAGTACTTC.

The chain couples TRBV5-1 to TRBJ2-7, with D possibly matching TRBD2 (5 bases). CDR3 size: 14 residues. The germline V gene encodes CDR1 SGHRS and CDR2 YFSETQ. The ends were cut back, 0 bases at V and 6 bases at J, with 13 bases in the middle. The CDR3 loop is CASSLAEHRGEQYF. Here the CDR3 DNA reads TGCGCCAGCAGCTTGGCCGAACACCGGGGCGAGCAGTACTTC.

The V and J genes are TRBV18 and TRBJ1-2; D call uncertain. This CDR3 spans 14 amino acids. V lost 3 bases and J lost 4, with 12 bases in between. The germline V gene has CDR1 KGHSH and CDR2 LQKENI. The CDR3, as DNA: TGTGCCAGCTCACCCACGGGGTCGTCCTATGGCTACACCTTC. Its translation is CASSPTGSSYGYTF.

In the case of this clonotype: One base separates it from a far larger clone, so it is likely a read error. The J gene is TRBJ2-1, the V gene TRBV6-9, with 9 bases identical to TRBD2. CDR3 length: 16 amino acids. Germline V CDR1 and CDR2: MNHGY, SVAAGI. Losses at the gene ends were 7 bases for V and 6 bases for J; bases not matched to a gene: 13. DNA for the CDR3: TGTGCCAGCATTTACTCACGGGTAGCGGGAGTCAATGAGCAGTTCTTC. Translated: CASIYSRVAGVNEQFF.

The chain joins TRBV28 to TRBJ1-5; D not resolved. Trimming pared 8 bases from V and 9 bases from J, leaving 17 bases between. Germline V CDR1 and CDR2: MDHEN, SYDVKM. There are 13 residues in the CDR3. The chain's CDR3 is CASGEGRGRPQHF. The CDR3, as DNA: TGTGCCAGCGGTGAGGGCCGAGGACGGCCCCAGCATTTT.

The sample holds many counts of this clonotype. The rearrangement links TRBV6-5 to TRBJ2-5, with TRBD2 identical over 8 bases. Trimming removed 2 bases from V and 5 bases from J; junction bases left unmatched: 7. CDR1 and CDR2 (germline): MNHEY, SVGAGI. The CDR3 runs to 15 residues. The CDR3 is CASSYRGGYGETQYF. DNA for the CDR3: TGTGCCAGCAGTTACCGGGGGGGGTATGGCGAGACCCAGTACTTC.

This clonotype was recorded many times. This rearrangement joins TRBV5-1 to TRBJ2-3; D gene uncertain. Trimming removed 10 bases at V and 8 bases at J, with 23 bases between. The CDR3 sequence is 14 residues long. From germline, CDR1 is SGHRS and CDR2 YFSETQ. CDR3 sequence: CAGPRWWTFGTQYF. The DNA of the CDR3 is TGCGCCGGGCCCCGATGGTGGACCTTTGGTACGCAGTATTTT.

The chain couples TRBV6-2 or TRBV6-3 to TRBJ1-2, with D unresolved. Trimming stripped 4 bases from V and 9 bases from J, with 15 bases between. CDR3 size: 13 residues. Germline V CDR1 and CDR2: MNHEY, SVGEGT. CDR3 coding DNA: TGTGCCAGCAGTTTATCAGCGGCAGAGTGCTACACCTTC. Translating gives CASSLSAAECYTF.

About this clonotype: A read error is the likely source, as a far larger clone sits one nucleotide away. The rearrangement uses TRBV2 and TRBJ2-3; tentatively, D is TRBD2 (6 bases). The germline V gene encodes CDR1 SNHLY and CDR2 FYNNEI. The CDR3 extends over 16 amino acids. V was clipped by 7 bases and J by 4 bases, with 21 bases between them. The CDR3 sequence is CASILGRAGSSDTQYF. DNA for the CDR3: TGTGCCAGCATCCTAGGGCGGGCGGGAAGCTCAGATACGCAGTATTTT.

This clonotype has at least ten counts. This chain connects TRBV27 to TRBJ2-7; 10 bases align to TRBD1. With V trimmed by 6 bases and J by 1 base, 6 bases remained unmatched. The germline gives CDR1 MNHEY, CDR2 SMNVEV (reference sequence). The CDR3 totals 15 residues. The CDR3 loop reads CASRTGQGPSYEQYF. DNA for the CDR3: TGTGCCAGCAGGACGGGACAGGGGCCATCCTACGAGCAGTACTTC.

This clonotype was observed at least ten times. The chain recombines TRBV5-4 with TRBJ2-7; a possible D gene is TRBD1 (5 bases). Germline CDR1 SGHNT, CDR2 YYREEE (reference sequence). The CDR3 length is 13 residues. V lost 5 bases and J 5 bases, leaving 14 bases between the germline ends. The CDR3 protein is CASRQATGHEQYF. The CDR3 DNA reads TGTGCCAGCAGACAGGCCACCGGGCACGAGCAGTACTTC.

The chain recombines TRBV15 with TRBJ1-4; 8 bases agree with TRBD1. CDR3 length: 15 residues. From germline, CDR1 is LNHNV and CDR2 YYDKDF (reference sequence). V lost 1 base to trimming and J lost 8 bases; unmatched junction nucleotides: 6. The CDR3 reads CATSRAPGGREKLFF. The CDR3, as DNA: TGTGCCACCAGCAGAGCCCCAGGGGGCCGGGAAAAACTGTTTTTT.

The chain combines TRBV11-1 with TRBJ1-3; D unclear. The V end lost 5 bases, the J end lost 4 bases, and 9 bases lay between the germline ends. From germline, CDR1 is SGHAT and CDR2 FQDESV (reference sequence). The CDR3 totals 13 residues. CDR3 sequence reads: CASSPGPGNTIYF. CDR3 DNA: TGTGCCAGCAGCCCAGGACCCGGAAACACCATATATTTT.

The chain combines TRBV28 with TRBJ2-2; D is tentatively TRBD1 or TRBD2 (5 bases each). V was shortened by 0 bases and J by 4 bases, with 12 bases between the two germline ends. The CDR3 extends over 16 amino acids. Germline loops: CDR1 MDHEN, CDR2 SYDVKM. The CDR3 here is CASSLWGMGVTGELFF. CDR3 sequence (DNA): TGTGCCAGCAGTTTATGGGGCATGGGGGTCACCGGGGAGCTGTTTTTT.

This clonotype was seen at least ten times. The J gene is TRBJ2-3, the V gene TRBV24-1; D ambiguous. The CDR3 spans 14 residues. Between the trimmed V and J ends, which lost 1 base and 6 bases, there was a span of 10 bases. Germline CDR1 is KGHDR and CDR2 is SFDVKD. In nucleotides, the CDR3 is TGTGCCACCAGTGATTTACAGCTGGGGGATACGCAGTATTTT. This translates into CATSDLQLGDTQYF.

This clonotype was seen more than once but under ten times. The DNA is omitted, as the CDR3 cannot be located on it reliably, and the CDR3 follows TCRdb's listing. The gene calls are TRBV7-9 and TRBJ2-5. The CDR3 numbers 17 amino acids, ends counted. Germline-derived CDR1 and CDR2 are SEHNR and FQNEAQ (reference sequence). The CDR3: CASSFSTSGRRRETQYF.

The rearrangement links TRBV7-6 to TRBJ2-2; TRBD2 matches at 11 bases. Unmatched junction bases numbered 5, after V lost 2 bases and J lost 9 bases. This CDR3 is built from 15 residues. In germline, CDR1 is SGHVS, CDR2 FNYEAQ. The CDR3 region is CASSLLAGGPWELFF. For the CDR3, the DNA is TGTGCCAGCAGCTTATTAGCGGGAGGGCCCTGGGAGCTGTTTTTT.

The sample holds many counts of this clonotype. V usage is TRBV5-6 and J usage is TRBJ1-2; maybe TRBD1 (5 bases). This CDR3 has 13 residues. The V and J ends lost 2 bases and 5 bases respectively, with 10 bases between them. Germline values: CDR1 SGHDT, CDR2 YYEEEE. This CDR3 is CASSFTGAYGYTF. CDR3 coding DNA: TGTGCCAGCAGCTTCACAGGAGCATATGGCTACACCTTC.

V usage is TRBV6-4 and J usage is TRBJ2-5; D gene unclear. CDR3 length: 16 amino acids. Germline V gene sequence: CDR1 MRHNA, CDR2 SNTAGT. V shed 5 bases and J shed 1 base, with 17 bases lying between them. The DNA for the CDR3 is TGTGCCAGCAGTTACCCCTTGGACGGCCTCCAAGAGACCCAGTACTTC. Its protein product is CASSYPLDGLQETQYF.

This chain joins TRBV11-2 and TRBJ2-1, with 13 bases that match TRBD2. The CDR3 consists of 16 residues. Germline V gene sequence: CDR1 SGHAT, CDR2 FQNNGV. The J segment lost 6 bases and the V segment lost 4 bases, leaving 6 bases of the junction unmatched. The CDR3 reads CASSSQLAGGPNEQFF. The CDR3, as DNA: TGTGCCAGCAGCTCGCAACTAGCGGGAGGGCCCAATGAGCAGTTCTTC.

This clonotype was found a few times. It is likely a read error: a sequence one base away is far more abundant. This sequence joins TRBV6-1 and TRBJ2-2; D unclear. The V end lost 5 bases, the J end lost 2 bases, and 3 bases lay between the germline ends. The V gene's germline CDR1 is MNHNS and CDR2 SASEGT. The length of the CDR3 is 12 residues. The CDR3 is CASSCNTGELFF. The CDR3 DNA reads TGTGCCAGCAGTTGCAACACCGGGGAGCTGTTTTTT.

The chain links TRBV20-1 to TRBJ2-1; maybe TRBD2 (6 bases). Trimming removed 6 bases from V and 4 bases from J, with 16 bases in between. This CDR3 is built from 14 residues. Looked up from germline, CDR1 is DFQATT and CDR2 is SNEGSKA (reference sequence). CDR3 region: CSAETSRIYNEQFF. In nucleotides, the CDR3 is TGCAGTGCAGAAACTAGCAGGATATACAATGAGCAGTTCTTC.

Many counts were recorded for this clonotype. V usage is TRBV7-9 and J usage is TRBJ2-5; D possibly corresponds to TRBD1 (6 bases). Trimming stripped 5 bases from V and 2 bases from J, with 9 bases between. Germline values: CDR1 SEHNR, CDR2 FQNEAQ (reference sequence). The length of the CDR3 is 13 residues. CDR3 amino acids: CASSPGTQETQYF. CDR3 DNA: TGTGCCAGCAGCCCCGGGACACAAGAGACCCAGTACTTC.

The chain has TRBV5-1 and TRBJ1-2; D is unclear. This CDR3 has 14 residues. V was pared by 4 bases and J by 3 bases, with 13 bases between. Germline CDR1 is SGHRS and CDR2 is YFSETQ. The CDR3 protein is CASSLDGEYYGYTF. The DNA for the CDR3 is TGCGCCAGCAGCCTGGACGGCGAATACTATGGCTACACCTTC.

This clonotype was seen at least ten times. The CDR3 region is CASSYRDYGYTF. Written as DNA, the CDR3 is TGTGCCAGCAGTTACAGGGACTATGGCTACACCTTC. The V and J genes are TRBV28 and TRBJ1-2; D possibly corresponds to TRBD1 (6 bases). V lost 4 bases to trimming and J lost 3 bases, with 6 bases between them. CDR1 and CDR2 from the germline V gene are MDHEN and SYDVKM. The CDR3 spans 12 residues.

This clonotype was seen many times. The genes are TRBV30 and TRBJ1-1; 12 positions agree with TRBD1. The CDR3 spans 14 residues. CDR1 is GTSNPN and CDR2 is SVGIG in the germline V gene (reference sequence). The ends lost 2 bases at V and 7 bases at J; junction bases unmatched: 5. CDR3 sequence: CAWSLGQGAIEAFF. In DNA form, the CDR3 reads TGTGCCTGGAGTCTGGGACAGGGGGCTATTGAAGCTTTCTTT. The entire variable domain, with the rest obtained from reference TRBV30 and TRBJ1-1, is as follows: SQTIHQWPATLVQPVGSPLSLECTVEGTSNPNLYWYRQAAGRGLQLLFYSVGIGQISSEVPQNLSASRPQDRQFILSSKKLLLSDSGFYLCAWSLGQGAIEAFFGQGTRLTVV.